These T cell receptor beta chains were read from a single sample in a study of CD8+CD57+ T cells in acquired aplastic anemia. TCRdb analysed the reads with MiXCR anew, one entry per CDR3 protein. The data contain hundreds of thousands of distinct CDR3 sequences, 45% to 65% of them singletons. Sequenced material: sorted CD4+, CD8+, or CD8+CD57+ T cells (not recorded which) from PBMCs. All receptors derive from a human donor with severe aplastic anemia or a healthy control (not recorded which). Each CDR3 is given without its conserved first and last residue.

TRBV7-8,ASSLASASGGTISTDTQY
TRBV24-1,ATRTTSGRTDTQY
TRBV19,ASSPNRQVPEAF
TRBV11-2,ASSLGHHRYQETQY
TRBV29-1,SVEGQTNTEAF
TRBV12-3/TRBV12-4,ASSLRGNQPQH
TRBV10-3,AISESNGLAFGYNEQF
TRBV29-1,SVDVSKGANTEAF
TRBV12-3/TRBV12-4,ASSLSGQGIYEQY
TRBV7-2,ASSTLTRNYGYT
TRBV15,ATSRDLRQASRYEQY
TRBV6-5,ASREGGSVSYEQY
TRBV20-1,SALDRDGPYNEQF
TRBV5-1,ASSLEEGSGTEQY
TRBV10-3,AVSESARDRSYEQY
TRBV5-6,ASSLVGSSYEQY
TRBV7-2,ASSLDRGGHNEQF
TRBV5-1,ASGKGYEQY
TRBV5-1,ASSLTPGAGSYEQY
TRBV6-2/TRBV6-3,ASSHTGANGYT
TRBV2,ASSGTSGGALTQY
TRBV12-3/TRBV12-4,ASSLPGEGTEAF
TRBV10-2,ASSEVGGYGYT
TRBV7-3,ASSLGTGESGYT
TRBV5-1,ASSSQSGTGADTQY
TRBV7-2,ASSLGRRLAGGLGEQY
TRBV19,ASSIDRPGGEQY
TRBV30,AWRSGGNNSPLH
TRBV5-1,ASSLEASGGYEQY
TRBV7-3,ASSRGLAGDSSYEQY
TRBV19,ASKTQGVNTEAF
TRBV2,ASSELTGYNEKLF
TRBV9,ASSGGLAGFTDTQY
TRBV24-1,ATSAWTGGYYEQY
TRBV11-2,ASSLQLAGVEQF
TRBV20-1,SARGPPIMRQETQY
TRBV20-1,SASRGNTGELF
TRBV20-1,SASSRGNEQF
TRBV9,ASSAGQQMNTGELF
TRBV24-1,ATSDREVRGPGNEQF
TRBV24-1,ATSDRQEFQETQY
TRBV19,ASNEGQGFHEQY
TRBV7-8,ASSLDGRADPLH
TRBV9,ASSADGGGLGEQY
TRBV7-6,ASSGEMNTEAF